These 18 T cell receptor beta chains share one sample of origin, sequenced in a study of human T cells and chemical hapten exposure. One entry per CDR3 protein, called by TCRdb with MiXCR from the RACE reads. The table has 100,000 to 150,000 distinct CDR3 sequences, approximately 10% seen once; the top ten hold over 2%. Time point meaning: patch test 3, about 24 weeks after DPC sensitization. Treatment defined: therapeutic diphenylcyclopropenone sensitization with weekly scalp DPC. Material: whole blood, obtained in connection with sensitization to the hapten diphenylcyclopropenone (DPC). These receptors came from a woman aged 45-60 years with alopecia areata. Some clones in this sample may be carry-over from other donors' samples.

This chain uses TRBV29-1 with TRBJ2-7, with D maybe TRBD2 (5 bases). CDR1 SQVTM and CDR2 ANQGSEA come from the germline V gene. V was shortened by 4 bases and J by 3 bases, with 10 bases between the two germline ends. The CDR3 has 12 residues. The DNA of the CDR3 is TGCAGCGTTGGAATCGGGATCTACGAGCAGTACTTC. Translation gives CSVGIGIYEQYF.

This clonotype was seen a single time. This chain links TRBV2 with TRBJ2-3; no clear D. V was trimmed by 2 bases and J by 2 bases, leaving 11 bases between them. Germline V gene data show CDR1 as SNHLY and CDR2 as FYNNEI. This CDR3 has 15 residues. Here the CDR3 reads CASSESHGSTDTQYF. CDR3 sequence (DNA): TGTGCCAGCAGTGAATCTCACGGTTCCACAGATACGCAGTATTTT.

The V call is TRBV6-6, the J call TRBJ2-5, with TRBD2 matching 12 bases. Germline trimming cut 6 bases from V and 3 bases from J; bases unmatched to any gene: 14. This CDR3 spans 18 amino acids. The germline CDR1 and CDR2 sequences are MNHNY and SVGAGI (reference sequence). The CDR3, as DNA: TGTGCCAGCAGCTTCCGCTTCGGACTAGCGGGACGAGAAGAGACCCAGTACTTC. It encodes CASSFRFGLAGREETQYF.

This clonotype was recorded a few times. V gene TRBV28 combines with J gene TRBJ2-7; 8 positions match TRBD2. The junction had 14 bases not matched to a gene; V was cut back by 8 bases and J by 5 bases. CDR3 size: 15 residues. CDR1 is MDHEN and CDR2 is SYDVKM in the germline V gene. The CDR3 sequence is CASSTPREGPHEQYF. CDR3 bases: TGTGCCAGCTCAACCCCTCGGGAGGGCCCCCACGAGCAGTACTTC.

The genes are TRBV12-3 or TRBV12-4 and TRBJ2-2; D gene unclear. The CDR3 is 13 amino acids. V was shortened by 8 bases and J by 2 bases, with 9 bases between the two germline ends. The CDR3 protein is CASGVGNTGELFF. DNA of the CDR3: TGTGCCAGCGGAGTGGGTAACACCGGGGAGCTGTTTTTT.

Comment on this clonotype: Compared with germline, one end of the junction differs, possibly owing to a read error. The chain has TRBV4-2 and TRBJ1-6, with D possibly matching TRBD1 (6 bases). Per the germline V gene, CDR1 is LGHNA and CDR2 is YNFKEQ. This CDR3 contains 16 residues. Here the CDR3 DNA reads TGTGCCAGCAGCCAAGATTGGGGGCAGGATAATTCAGCCCTCCACTTT. As protein: CASSQDWGQDNSALHF.

Only a few counts were recorded for this clonotype. The chain is built from TRBV24-1 and TRBJ2-7; a weak D match, TRBD2 (7 bases). Germline loops: CDR1 KGHDR, CDR2 SFDVKD. With 5 bases removed from V and 2 bases from J, the gap between germline ends came to 15 bases. CDR3 length equals 15 residues. The CDR3: CATSALSGGAYEQYF. The DNA for the CDR3 is TGTGCCACCAGTGCCCTCTCGGGGGGCGCCTACGAGCAGTACTTC.

The rearrangement links TRBV28 to TRBJ1-1; tentatively, D is TRBD1 (6 bases). V gave up 10 bases and J gave up 4 bases, with 16 bases separating them. Germline CDR1 reads MDHEN; CDR2 reads SYDVKM. CDR3 length equals 13 residues. The chain's CDR3 is CATTGLVGTEAFF. The DNA for the CDR3 is TGTGCCACGACAGGTTTGGTGGGCACTGAAGCTTTCTTT.

This clonotype has at least ten counts. J is TRBJ2-7 and V is TRBV13; D may be TRBD1 (6 bases). Trimming stripped 5 bases from V and 2 bases from J, with 13 bases between. This CDR3 region has 14 residues. Germline lookup yields CDR1 PRHDT and CDR2 FYEKMQ (reference sequence). The chain's CDR3 is CASSNRDTAYEQYF. Here the CDR3 DNA reads TGTGCCAGCAGCAACCGGGACACAGCCTACGAGCAGTACTTC. Full variable domain (remainder filled in from reference TRBV13 and TRBJ2-7): AAGVIQSPRHLIKEKRETATLKCYPIPRHDTVYWYQQGPGQDPQFLISFYEKMQSDKGSIPDRFSAQQFSDYHSELNMSSLELGDSALYFCASSNRDTAYEQYFGPGTRLTVT.

This clonotype was detected many times. The rearrangement uses TRBV20-1 and TRBJ2-7, with a tentative D call TRBD2 (5 bases). Per the germline V gene, CDR1 is DFQATT and CDR2 is SNEGSKA (reference sequence). This CDR3 has 17 residues. V was cut by 5 bases and J by 0 bases, with 23 bases left in between. The CDR3 DNA reads as TGCAGTGCTTTTCCCGTCGGCCGGGGTACCCTCTCCTACGAGCAGTACTTC. Protein: CSAFPVGRGTLSYEQYF.

This clonotype was recorded at least ten times. The rearrangement links TRBV6-5 to TRBJ2-1; 7 nucleotides match TRBD1. CDR1 MNHEY and CDR2 SVGAGI come from the germline V gene. The CDR3 is made up of 15 amino acids. J was trimmed by 0 bases and V by 6 bases; bases with no gene match: 5. The CDR3: CASSSDRSSYNEQFF. As DNA, the CDR3 is TGTGCCAGCAGCTCGGACAGGAGCTCCTACAATGAGCAGTTCTTC.

This clonotype came up many times. The V and J genes are TRBV29-1 and TRBJ2-7; 9 positions match TRBD2. The CDR3 contains 13 residues. After removal of 1 base from V and 4 bases from J, the junction contained 2 bases not matched to a gene. CDR1 and CDR2 (germline): SQVTM, ANQGSEA. The CDR3 nucleotides read TGCAGCGTTGAAGGGCGGGAGGGGTACGAGCAGTACTTC. The encoded protein is CSVEGREGYEQYF.

The chain has TRBV6-2 or TRBV6-3 and TRBJ1-1; perhaps TRBD1 as D (6 bases). The CDR3 sequence is 11 residues long. Germline CDR1 and CDR2: MNHEY and SVGEGT. V lost 8 bases and J lost 3, with 7 bases in between. CDR3 region: CASQGHTEAFF. CDR3 nucleotide sequence: TGTGCCAGCCAGGGGCACACTGAAGCTTTCTTT.

This clonotype was counted a few times. The CDR3 reads CASSQGTSRDLGEYF. The CDR3 nucleotides read TGCGCCAGCAGCCAAGGAACGAGTCGTGATCTGGGAGAGTACTTC. The rearrangement uses TRBV4-1 and TRBJ2-7; possibly TRBD2 for D (5 bases). CDR3 size: 15 residues. Trimming pared 1 base from V and 11 bases from J, leaving 21 bases between. CDR1 and CDR2 from the germline V gene are MGHRA and YSYEKL.

This clonotype has ten or more counts. The CDR3 nucleotides are TGTGCCAGCAGTATCAACACCCGGGCTAGAGAAGCTTTCTTT. Translation: CASSINTRAREAFF. The J gene is TRBJ1-1, the V gene TRBV27; D gene uncertain. The germline CDR1 and CDR2 sequences are MNHEY and SMNVEV (reference sequence). The V and J ends lost 5 bases and 8 bases respectively, with 18 bases between them. The CDR3 extends over 14 amino acids.

This clonotype was seen only a few times. As DNA, the CDR3 is TGTGCCAGCAGTTTACCGGTGCTGAGCAATCAGCCCCAGCATTTT. The encoded protein is CASSLPVLSNQPQHF. V usage is TRBV28 and J usage is TRBJ1-5; the D is unclear. The CDR3 spans 15 residues. V gave up 2 bases and J gave up 1 base, with 9 bases separating them. Germline V gene lookup returns CDR1 MDHEN and CDR2 SYDVKM.

This chain uses TRBV21-1 with TRBJ2-7; whether TRBD2, the table's D call, matches the DNA was not checked. TRBV21-1 is designated a pseudogene. The CDR3 runs 15 residues. The CDR3 region is CASSLGRGLTYEQYF. As DNA, the CDR3 is TGTGCCAGCAGCCTGGGGAGGGGCCTAACCTACGAGCAGTACTTC.

This clonotype was seen ten or more times. This chain connects TRBV11-2 to TRBJ2-7, with 13 bases that match TRBD2. The CDR3 contains 14 residues. Germline lookup yields CDR1 SGHAT and CDR2 FQNNGV. V shed 5 bases and J 6 bases; nucleotides not matched to a gene: 4. The CDR3 loop is CASSPGLAGAEQYF. The CDR3 DNA follows: TGTGCCAGCAGCCCTGGACTAGCGGGAGCCGAGCAGTACTTC.